This paragraph reports one T cell receptor beta chain. This entry comes from a study of blood T cell repertoires in COVID-19. Individuals drawn from around 24 US areas were roughly 18 to 95 years old. With 4 bases removed from V and 2 bases from J, the gap between germline ends came to 6 bases. The CDR3 has 12 amino acids. Germline lookup yields CDR1 MNHEY and CDR2 SMNVEV (reference sequence). Clones were read by immunoSEQ multiplex PCR, and TCRdb kept only the in-frame ones, dropping some. The profile shows 250,000 to 350,000 clones, 87% of them singletons. The sequencing sample was made of PBMCs or T cells enriched from blood (not recorded which). The TCR comes from a woman aged 30 to 39 who had recovered from COVID-19. This chain links TRBV27 with TRBJ2-7; weak D call: TRBD2 (5 bases). The CDR3 region has the DNA TGTGCCAGCAGTTCCGGGACCTACGAGCAGTACTTC. Protein sequence: CASSSGTYEQYF.